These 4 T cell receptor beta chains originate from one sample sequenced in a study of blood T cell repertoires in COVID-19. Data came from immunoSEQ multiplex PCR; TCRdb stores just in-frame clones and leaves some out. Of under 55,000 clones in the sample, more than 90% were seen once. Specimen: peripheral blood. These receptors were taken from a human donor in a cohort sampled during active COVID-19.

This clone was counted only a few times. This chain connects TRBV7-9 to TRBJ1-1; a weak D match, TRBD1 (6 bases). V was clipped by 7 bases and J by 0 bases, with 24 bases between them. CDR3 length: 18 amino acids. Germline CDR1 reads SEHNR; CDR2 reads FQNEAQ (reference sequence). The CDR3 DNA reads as TGTGCCAGCACGACTTTTATGGGGGCAGGGTCGGTGAACACTGAAGCTTTCTTT. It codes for CASTTFMGAGSVNTEAFF.

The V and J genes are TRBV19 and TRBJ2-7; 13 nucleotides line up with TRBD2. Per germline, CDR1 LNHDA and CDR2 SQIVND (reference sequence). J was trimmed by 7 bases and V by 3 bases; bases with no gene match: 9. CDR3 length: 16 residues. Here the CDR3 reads CASSMRTSGSSGEQYF. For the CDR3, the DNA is TGTGCCAGTAGTATGCGGACTAGCGGGAGTTCGGGGGAGCAGTACTTC.

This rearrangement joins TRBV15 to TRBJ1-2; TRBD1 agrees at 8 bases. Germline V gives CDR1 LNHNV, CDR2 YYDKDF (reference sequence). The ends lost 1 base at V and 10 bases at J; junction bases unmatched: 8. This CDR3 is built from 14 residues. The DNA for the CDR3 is TGTGCCACCAGCAGAGCCCGGACAGGGTTCTTCTACACCTTC. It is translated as CATSRARTGFFYTF.

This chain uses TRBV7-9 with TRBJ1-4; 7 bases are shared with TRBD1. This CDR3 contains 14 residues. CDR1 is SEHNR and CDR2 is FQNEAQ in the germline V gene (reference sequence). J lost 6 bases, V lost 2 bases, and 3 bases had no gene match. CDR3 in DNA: TGTGCCAGCAGCTTAACTCAGGGGGATGAAAAACTGTTTTTT. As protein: CASSLTQGDEKLFF.